The entry that follows covers one TCR beta chain sequence. Antigen: not known. The data derive from a study of T cells expressing NK-cell markers. Regarding the study as a whole: The share of CD8+ T cells held by dominant NKG2C+ clonotypes was roughly 1.0-8% in six donors.

No DNA is given; TCRdb re-called the 5' RACE reads and lists each CDR3 protein once. The sample data list about 260,000 distinct CDR3 sequences. CDR1 and CDR2 from the germline V gene are GTSNPN and SVGIG (reference sequence). There are 12 residues in the CDR3. What was sequenced was blood T cells: a sorted CD56 or NKG2C T cell subset, CD4+ or CD8+ T cells, or bulk PBMC T cells (not recorded which). The chain is built from TRBV30 and TRBJ2-3. This receptor was taken from a woman aged 18 to 69 in good health. The CDR3 protein is CAWSVQRDTQYF. The entire variable domain, with the rest obtained from reference TRBV30 and TRBJ2-3, is as follows: SQTIHQWPATLVQPVGSPLSLECTVEGTSNPNLYWYRQAAGRGLQLLFYSVGIGQISSEVPQNLSASRPQDRQFILSSKKLLLSDSGFYLCAWSVQRDTQYFGPGTRLTVL.